This entry lists 20 T cell receptor beta chains sequenced from one sample in a study of OX40 agonist ivuxolimab in advanced cancers. Profiled with immunoSEQ multiplex PCR; TCRdb holds only in-frame clones, not every one. The data contain 25,000 to 30,000 clones, roughly 92% of them singletons. Specimen: CD4+ or CD8+ T cells sorted from blood, collected in a trial of the OX40 agonist ivuxolimab. These receptors all stem from an adult with an advanced solid tumor such as melanoma, head and neck, liver or kidney cancer.

This chain links TRBV4-1 with TRBJ1-1, with 7 bases identical to TRBD1. Germline V CDR1 and CDR2: MGHRA, YSYEKL. The junction had 3 bases not matched to a gene; V was cut back by 4 bases and J by 4 bases. This CDR3 spans 13 amino acids. CDR3 sequence reads: CASSPTGPTEAFF. The CDR3, as DNA: TGCGCCAGCAGCCCGACAGGGCCCACTGAAGCTTTCTTT.

In nucleotides, the CDR3 is TGTGCCAGCAGCGTAGAGGCCGGGTCCTACGAGCAGTACTTC. Amino acids: CASSVEAGSYEQYF. The gene calls are TRBV9 and TRBJ2-7; the D is unclear. The CDR3 is 14 amino acids. The germline gives CDR1 SGDLS, CDR2 YYNGEE. V was clipped by 0 bases and J by 1 base, with 8 bases between them.

This clone has only a few counts. This chain links TRBV4-3 with TRBJ2-7; D not certain. V was trimmed by 4 bases and J by 6 bases, leaving 13 bases between them. CDR3 length equals 13 residues. Germline V gene data show CDR1 as LGHNA and CDR2 as YSLEER. This CDR3 reads CASSLNVGSEQYF. The CDR3 region has the DNA TGCGCCAGCAGCCTAAACGTGGGTTCCGAGCAGTACTTC.

The V gene is TRBV4-1, the J gene TRBJ1-1; 9 nucleotides align to TRBD1. The ends lost 5 bases at V and 2 bases at J; junction bases unmatched: 3. CDR1 and CDR2 from the germline V gene are MGHRA and YSYEKL. This CDR3 is built from 14 residues. The CDR3 loop reads CASSTGQGNTEAFF. The CDR3 bases are TGCGCCAGCAGCACGGGACAGGGCAACACTGAAGCTTTCTTT.

The DNA for the CDR3 is TGTGCCAGCAGCTCATCGGATAGCTTTGACGATGAGCAGTTCTTC. Encoded protein: CASSSSDSFDDEQFF. The V call is TRBV9, the J call TRBJ2-1; the D is unclear. Germline V gene sequence: CDR1 SGDLS, CDR2 YYNGEE. Trimming shortened V by 4 bases and J by 8 bases, and 19 bases separated the two germline ends. The CDR3 runs 15 residues. The whole variable domain, filled in from reference TRBV9 and TRBJ2-1, reads DSGVTQTPKHLITATGQRVTLRCSPRSGDLSVYWYQQSLDQGLQFLIQYYNGEERAKGNILERFSAQQFPDLHSELNLSSLELGDSALYFCASSSSDSFDDEQFFGPGTRLTVL.

The chain is built from TRBV14 and TRBJ2-5, with 8 bases fitting TRBD1. The CDR3 runs to 19 residues. With V trimmed by 4 bases and J by 0 bases, 16 bases remained unmatched. Germline assignment: CDR1 SGHDN and CDR2 FVKESK. The CDR3 region has the DNA TGTGCCAGCAGCCCTTTCCCCACAGGGGGATATCAGTACCAAGAGACCCAGTACTTC. Amino acids: CASSPFPTGGYQYQETQYF.

V usage is TRBV5-6 and J usage is TRBJ2-2, with D perhaps TRBD2 (5 bases). Trimming took off 7 bases at V and 1 base at J, with 8 bases between the two ends. The CDR3 loop spans 13 amino acids. Germline loops: CDR1 SGHDT, CDR2 YYEEEE. This CDR3 is CASFRENTGELFF. The CDR3 coding sequence is TGTGCCAGCTTTCGGGAGAACACCGGGGAGCTGTTTTTT. The full variable domain, rest sourced from reference TRBV5-6 and TRBJ2-2, is DAGVTQSPTHLIKTRGQQVTLRCSPKSGHDTVSWYQQALGQGPQFIFQYYEEEERQRGNFPDRFSGHQFPNYSSELNVNALLLGDSALYLCASFRENTGELFFGEGSRLTVL.

The CDR3 reads CSVLAGTYEQYF. The DNA for the CDR3 is TGCAGCGTTCTAGCGGGAACCTACGAGCAGTACTTC. The chain has TRBV29-1 and TRBJ2-7, with TRBD2 matching 9 bases. The V gene's germline CDR1 is SQVTM and CDR2 ANQGSEA. The CDR3 has 12 amino acids. The J segment lost 2 bases and the V segment lost 5 bases, leaving 1 base of the junction unmatched.

In nucleotides, the CDR3 is TGTGCCAGCAGCTCCTTTTTGGGGTCGTACAATGAGCAGTTCTTC. This encodes CASSSFLGSYNEQFF. The chain uses TRBV11-2 and TRBJ2-1; D not resolved. Germline-derived CDR1 and CDR2 are SGHAT and FQNNGV. V dropped 4 bases and J dropped 4 bases, with 14 bases sitting between them. This CDR3 contains 15 residues.

This chain uses TRBV7-9 with TRBJ2-7, with 11 nucleotides matching TRBD2. Looked up from germline, CDR1 is SEHNR and CDR2 is FQNEAQ (reference sequence). This CDR3 has 19 residues. The J segment lost 3 bases and the V segment lost 2 bases, leaving 15 bases of the junction unmatched. The CDR3: CASSLSIAGGRSKIYEQYF. The CDR3 DNA sequence: TGTGCCAGCAGCTTATCGATAGCGGGAGGGAGATCCAAAATCTACGAGCAGTACTTC.

The V and J genes are TRBV19 and TRBJ2-1, with TRBD2 identical over 9 bases. The CDR3 has 16 amino acids. V trimming: 3 bases; J trimming: 8 bases; junction bases outside the gene matches: 11. In germline, CDR1 is LNHDA, CDR2 SQIVND (reference sequence). In DNA form, the CDR3 reads TGTGCCAGTAGTATTTCCACAGGACTAGCGAGACATGAGCAGTTCTTC. This gives the protein CASSISTGLARHEQFF.

The chain carries TRBV30 and TRBJ1-1; D gene ambiguous. From germline, CDR1 is GTSNPN and CDR2 SVGIG (reference sequence). The CDR3 extends over 11 amino acids. V was shortened by 0 bases and J by 6 bases, with 5 bases between the two germline ends. The CDR3 protein is CAWSVAPEAFF. CDR3 nucleotides: TGTGCCTGGAGTGTAGCCCCTGAAGCTTTCTTT.

This clone showed up just a few times. This sequence joins TRBV27 and TRBJ1-5; D is unclear. This CDR3 contains 13 residues. The ends were cut back, 5 bases at V and 6 bases at J, with 11 bases in the middle. Germline V gives CDR1 MNHEY, CDR2 SMNVEV (reference sequence). The CDR3 region is CASSRWAGQPQHF. For the CDR3, the DNA is TGTGCCAGCAGTCGATGGGCCGGTCAGCCCCAGCATTTT.

The chain recombines TRBV13 with TRBJ1-5, with no clear D. The CDR3 runs to 12 residues. Trimming shortened V by 0 bases and J by 7 bases, and 4 bases separated the two germline ends. The germline CDR1 and CDR2 sequences are PRHDT and FYEKMQ (reference sequence). CDR3 sequence: CASSLGGQPQHF. The CDR3, as DNA: TGTGCCAGCAGCTTAGGAGGCCAGCCCCAGCATTTT.

With respect to this clone: The junction shows a germline mismatch at one end, possibly a read error. J is TRBJ2-1 and V is TRBV6-5; D gene ambiguous. Germline V gene sequence: CDR1 MNHEY, CDR2 SVGAGI. The CDR3 runs 13 residues. The CDR3 sequence is CASSYSSYNEQFF. Written as DNA, the CDR3 is TGTGCCAGCAGTTACTCGTCCTATAATGAGCAGTTCTTC.

DNA for the CDR3: TGTGCCAGCAGCCAACTTAAGGGACAGGGTATAAATGAGCAGTTCTTC. Translated, it gives CASSQLKGQGINEQFF. V usage is TRBV14 and J usage is TRBJ2-1; 9 bases are shared with TRBD1. Germline CDR1 reads SGHDN; CDR2 reads FVKESK. Trimming cost V 2 bases and J 7 bases; bases outside gene matches: 9. This CDR3 spans 16 amino acids.

This rearrangement joins TRBV29-1 to TRBJ2-7; 10 nucleotides agree with TRBD2. Germline CDR1 and CDR2: SQVTM and ANQGSEA. Losses at the gene ends were 4 bases for V and 6 bases for J; bases not matched to a gene: 9. The CDR3 is 14 residues long. CDR3 amino acids: CSVGGGRLAGEQYF. The CDR3 bases are TGCAGCGTTGGTGGGGGGAGACTAGCGGGCGAGCAGTACTTC.

The CDR3 DNA reads TGTGCCAGCAGCGACGGACTAGCGGGAAGTACAGATACGCAGTATTTT. As protein: CASSDGLAGSTDTQYF. This chain connects TRBV9 to TRBJ2-3; TRBD2 aligns across 12 bases. Germline trimming cut 3 bases from V and 3 bases from J; bases unmatched to any gene: 5. This CDR3 comprises 16 residues. Germline loops: CDR1 SGDLS, CDR2 YYNGEE.

This clone has a handful of counts. V usage is TRBV5-4 and J usage is TRBJ1-2; possibly TRBD1 for D (5 bases). CDR1 SGHNT and CDR2 YYREEE come from the germline V gene (reference sequence). The germline V and J ends were trimmed by 2 bases and 4 bases, with 15 bases remaining between them. The CDR3 runs to 15 residues. The DNA for the CDR3 is TGTGCCAGCAGCTTAATTTCCCAGGGACCCTATGGCTACACCTTC. Translating it yields CASSLISQGPYGYTF.

The chain employs TRBV25-1 and TRBJ2-7; TRBD2 aligns across 9 bases. The ends lost 4 bases at V and 2 bases at J; junction bases unmatched: 3. CDR1 is MGHDK, CDR2 SYGVNS, per germline. CDR3 length equals 14 residues. The CDR3 region has the DNA TGTGCCAGCAGTGGGGGACTAGCCACCTACGAGCAGTACTTC. Translating it yields CASSGGLATYEQYF.